A single sample gave rise to the 2 T cell receptor beta chains below, sequenced in a study of a mutant IDH1 vaccine in newly diagnosed glioma. The table came from immunoSEQ multiplex PCR; TCRdb's copy has only in-frame clones and leaves some out. The sample lists roughly 45,000 clones, roughly 84% occurring once. The antigens of these receptors remain unknown. Time point in this sample: week 23, last vaccination. Vaccine doses each comprised 300 ug of mutant IDH1 20-mer peptide, with topical imiquimod. The specimen comprised PBMCs, sampled from a glioma patient whose treatment included an IDH1 peptide vaccine. The receptors originated from a woman between 18 and 29 years old with glioma. Some clones in this sample may be carry-over from other donors' samples.

Remarks on this clone: Other nucleotide sequences in the sample specify the same CDR3. The rearrangement joins TRBV9 to TRBJ2-7; TRBD1 agrees at 11 bases. CDR3 length: 14 residues. In germline, CDR1 is SGDLS, CDR2 YYNGEE. V lost 4 bases to trimming and J lost 2 bases; unmatched junction nucleotides: 2. The DNA of the CDR3 is TGTGCCAGCAGCCCGGGACAGGGGGCCTACGAGCAGTACTTC. It yields the protein CASSPGQGAYEQYF.

The V and J genes are TRBV4-3 and TRBJ1-1; D gene unclear. V was trimmed by 0 bases and J by 4 bases, leaving 6 bases between them. Germline CDR1 reads LGHNA; CDR2 reads YSLEER. This CDR3 is 13 amino acids long. CDR3 loop: CASSQDLITEAFF. CDR3 in DNA: TGCGCCAGCAGCCAAGATCTGATCACTGAAGCTTTCTTT.